The T cell receptor beta chain under discussion was sequenced for a study of cytotoxic CD8 clonotypes in ibrutinib-treated CLL. Study results and caveats: Clonality (at baseline) was higher than in age-matched healthy donors and tracked circulating CD8+ T-cell counts. Stable or contracted on treatment, public clonotypes were also uncommon. Upon ibrutinib response clonality rose, and upon progression it fell back toward baseline.

The table came from immunoSEQ multiplex PCR; TCRdb's copy has only in-frame clones and leaves some out. In the table there are fewer than 25,000 clones, approximately 80% of which are singletons. TCR beta libraries used roughly 1.8 micrograms of DNA from cryopreserved PBMCs. Note on this clone: Antigen specificity is unknown.

The sequencing used PBMCs, collected before ibrutinib treatment. This TCR was recovered from a human donor with chronic lymphocytic leukemia.

The CDR3 protein is CASSLERGLREQYF. In nucleotides, the CDR3 is TGTGCCAGCAGCTTAGAGAGGGGGCTGAGGGAGCAGTACTTC. The chain has TRBV7-8 and TRBJ2-7; 7 bases fit TRBD1. Trimming removed 1 base from V and 7 bases from J; junction bases left unmatched: 7. Germline V gives CDR1 SGHVS, CDR2 FQNEAQ. The CDR3 loop spans 14 amino acids.